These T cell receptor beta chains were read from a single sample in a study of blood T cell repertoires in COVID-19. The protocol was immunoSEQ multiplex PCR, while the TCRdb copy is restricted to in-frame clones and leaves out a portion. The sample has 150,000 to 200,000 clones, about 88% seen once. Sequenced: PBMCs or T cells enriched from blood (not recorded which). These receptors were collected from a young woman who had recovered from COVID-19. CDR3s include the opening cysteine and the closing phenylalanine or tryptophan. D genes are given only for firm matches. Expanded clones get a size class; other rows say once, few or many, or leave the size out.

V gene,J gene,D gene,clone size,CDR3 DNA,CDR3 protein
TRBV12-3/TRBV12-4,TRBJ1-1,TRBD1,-,TGTGCCAGCAACCCAGGACAGGGACGGGAAGCTTTCTTT,CASNPGQGREAFF
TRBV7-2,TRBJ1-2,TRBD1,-,TGTGCCAGCAGCTTGGAGGGGGCGCTTATCTATGGCTACACCTTC,CASSLEGALIYGYTF
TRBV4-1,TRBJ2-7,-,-,TGCGCCAGCAGCCAGCGAGCGGGACATAGGTCCTACGAGCAGTACTTC,CASSQRAGHRSYEQYF
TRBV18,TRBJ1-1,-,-,TGTGCCAGCTCACCACCCGACAGGAGGATGAACACTGAAGCTTTCTTT,CASSPPDRRMNTEAFF
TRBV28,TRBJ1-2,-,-,TGTGCCAGGGCCCAGGGGCCCGGCTATGGCTACACCTTC,CARAQGPGYGYTF
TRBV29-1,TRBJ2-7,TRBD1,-,TGCAGCGTCCAACAGGGGCCCACGAGTTTGAACTTC,CSVQQGPTSLNF
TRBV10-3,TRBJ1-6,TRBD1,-,TGTGCCATCAGTGAGTCGCGGACAGGGGTAGGAGAATCACCCCTCCACTTT,CAISESRTGVGESPLHF
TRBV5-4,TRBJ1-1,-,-,TGTGCCAGCAACCGTGCGGGGGAATTGAGCACTGAAGCTTTCTTT,CASNRAGELSTEAFF
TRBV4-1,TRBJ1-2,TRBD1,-,TGCGCCAGCAGCCCGGGACAGGGTTCCAACTATGGCTACACCTTC,CASSPGQGSNYGYTF
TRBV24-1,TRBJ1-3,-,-,TGTGCCACCAGTGATGGGACTCTGGGAACCGGCACCATATATTTT,CATSDGTLGTGTIYF
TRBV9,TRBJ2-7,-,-,TGTGCCAGCAGCCCAGAAGGGAATAGCGACTTTAGGGGGTACGAGCAGTACTTC,CASSPEGNSDFRGYEQYF
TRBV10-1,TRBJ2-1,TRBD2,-,TGCGCCAGCAGTGAGTCGGGGGGGAATGAGCAGTTCTTC,CASSESGGNEQFF
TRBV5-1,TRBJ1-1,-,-,TGCGCCAGCAGCTTGGTTGCAGGGTCGAACACTGAAGCTTTCTTT,CASSLVAGSNTEAFF
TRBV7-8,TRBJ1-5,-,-,TGTGCCAGCAGCTTAGCCAGGGCAGAGCGCAATCAGCCCCAGCATTTT,CASSLARAERNQPQHF
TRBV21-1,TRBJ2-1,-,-,TGTGCCAGCAGCAAAGATGGGAATACTAGCGAATGCTCCTACAATGAGCAGTTCTTC,CASSKDGNTSECSYNEQFF
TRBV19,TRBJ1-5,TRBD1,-,TGTGCCAGTAGTACAGGGGGTAGAAGCAATCAGCCCCAGCATTTT,CASSTGGRSNQPQHF
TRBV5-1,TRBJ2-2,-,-,TGCGCCAGCAGCTTGGCGCGTGCGAACACCGGGGAGCTGTTTTTT,CASSLARANTGELFF
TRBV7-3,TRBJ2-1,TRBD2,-,TGTGCCAGCAGCTTCGGACTAGCTTCCTACAATGAGCAGTTCTTC,CASSFGLASYNEQFF
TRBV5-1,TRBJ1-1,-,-,TGCGCCAGCAGCCCCATCTTTGGGGGGATGAACACTGAAGCTTTCTTT,CASSPIFGGMNTEAFF
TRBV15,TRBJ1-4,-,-,TGTGCCACCAGCATTTGGGGCCAGGCTAATGAAAAACTGTTTTTT,CATSIWGQANEKLFF
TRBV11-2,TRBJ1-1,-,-,TGTGCCAGCAACCAACAGGGCGGGAACACTGAAGCTTTCTTT,CASNQQGGNTEAFF
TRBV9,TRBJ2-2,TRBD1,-,TGTGCCAGCAGCGTAGCGGGACAGCCGAACACCGGGGAGCTGTTTTTT,CASSVAGQPNTGELFF
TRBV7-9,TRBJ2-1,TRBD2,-,TGTGCCAGCAGCTTATGGCCTAGCGGGGGTAATGAGCAGTTCTTC,CASSLWPSGGNEQFF
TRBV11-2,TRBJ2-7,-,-,TGTGCCAGCAGCTCACAGGGTGTCTACGAGCAGTACTTC,CASSSQGVYEQYF
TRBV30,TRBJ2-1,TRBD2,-,TGTGCCTGGAATCCGGGACTAGCGGGAGTTGTGCGTTCCAATGAGCAGTTCTTC,CAWNPGLAGVVRSNEQFF
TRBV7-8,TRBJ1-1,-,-,TGTGCCAGCAGTACGGGGGACCTTGAAGCTTTCTTT,CASSTGDLEAFF
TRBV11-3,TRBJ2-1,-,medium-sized,TGTGCCAGCAGCTTAGGGACAGAAACCTACAATGAGCAGTTCTTC,CASSLGTETYNEQFF
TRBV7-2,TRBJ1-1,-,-,TGTGCCAGCAGTCCACAGGGGAACACTGAAGCTTTCTTT,CASSPQGNTEAFF
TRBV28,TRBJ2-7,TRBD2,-,TGTGCCAGCAGTTTACTCGGGACTAGCGCCGCCTACGAGCAGTACTTC,CASSLLGTSAAYEQYF
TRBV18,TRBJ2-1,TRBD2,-,TGTGCCAGCTCACCAGAGCGGGGGCATGGTGAGCAGTTCTTC,CASSPERGHGEQFF
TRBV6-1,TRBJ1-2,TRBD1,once,TGTGCCAGCAGTGAGGCCGGGACAGGGAATTATGGCTACACCTTC,CASSEAGTGNYGYTF
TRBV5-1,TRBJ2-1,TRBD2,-,TGCGCCAGCAGCTTGGTGGCTAGCGGGGGTTCTCCGGAGTTCTTC,CASSLVASGGSPEFF
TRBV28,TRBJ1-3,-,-,TGTGCCAGCAGTTTTCGAGGGCTCTCTGGAAACACCATATATTTT,CASSFRGLSGNTIYF
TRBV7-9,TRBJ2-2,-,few,TGTGCCAGCAGCTTACGGGGGGCGGCGGTGAACACCGGGGAGCTGTTTTTT,CASSLRGAAVNTGELFF
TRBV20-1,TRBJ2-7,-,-,TGCAGTGCTAGGGTCGGGTACGAGCAGTACTTC,CSARVGYEQYF
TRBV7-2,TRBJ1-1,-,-,TGTGCCAGCAGCTTACAGGTGACTGAAGCTTTCTTT,CASSLQVTEAFF
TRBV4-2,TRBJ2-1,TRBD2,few,TGTGCCAGCAGCCAAGCAATGGCGGGAGCGGGGTCCGATGAGCAGTTCTTC,CASSQAMAGAGSDEQFF
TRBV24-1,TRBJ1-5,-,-,TGTGCCACGGCTCTCTCTAGCAATCAGCCCCAGCATTTT,CATALSSNQPQHF
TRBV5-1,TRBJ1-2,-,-,TGCGCCAGCAGCTCAACTCCAGGGGACGAGGGCTACACCTTC,CASSSTPGDEGYTF
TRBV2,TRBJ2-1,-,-,TGTGCCAGCAAGACTAGTGGGGCGAGTGAGCAGTTCTTC,CASKTSGASEQFF
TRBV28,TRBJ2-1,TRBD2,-,TGTGCCAGCAGTTCACCGGGACGGGGGGGACCTGAGCAGTTCTTC,CASSSPGRGGPEQFF
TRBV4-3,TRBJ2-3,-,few,TGCGCCAGCAGCCAAGCTTCGTGGTCGGACTCAGCTTACACAGATACGCAGTATTTT,CASSQASWSDSAYTDTQYF
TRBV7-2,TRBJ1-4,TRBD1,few,TGTGCCAGCAGCCCCGGGGGACAGGGGAATGAAAAACTGTTTTTT,CASSPGGQGNEKLFF
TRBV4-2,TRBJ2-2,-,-,TGTGCCAGCAGCCCGACAGGGAACACCGGGGAGCTGTTTTTT,CASSPTGNTGELFF
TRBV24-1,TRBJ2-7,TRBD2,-,TGTGCCACCAGTGAAGGGACTAGCGGAACCTACGAGCAGTACTTC,CATSEGTSGTYEQYF
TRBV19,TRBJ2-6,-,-,TGTGCCAGTGAGACAGGGACTTACTCTGGGGCCAACGTCCTGACTTTC,CASETGTYSGANVLTF
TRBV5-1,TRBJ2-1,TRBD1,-,TGCGCCAGCAGCCTAGGGACAGACAATGAGCAGTTCTTC,CASSLGTDNEQFF
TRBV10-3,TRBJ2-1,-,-,TGTGCCATCAGTGGGTCGAGTGAGCAGTTCTTC,CAISGSSEQFF
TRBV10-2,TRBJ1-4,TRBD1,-,TGCGCCAGCAGTCGTACGGGACAGGGAGGCGAAAAACTGTTTTTT,CASSRTGQGGEKLFF
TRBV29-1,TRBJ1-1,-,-,TGCAGCGTTGTTGGGGTCGCGGGAGACACTGAAGCTTTCTTT,CSVVGVAGDTEAFF
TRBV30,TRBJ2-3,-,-,TGTGCCTGCCATCCCACAGATACGCAGTATTTT,CACHPTDTQYF
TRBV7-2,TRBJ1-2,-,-,TGTGCCAGCAGCGCGATGGGTGGGGGGGCGGGTGGCTACACCTTC,CASSAMGGGAGGYTF